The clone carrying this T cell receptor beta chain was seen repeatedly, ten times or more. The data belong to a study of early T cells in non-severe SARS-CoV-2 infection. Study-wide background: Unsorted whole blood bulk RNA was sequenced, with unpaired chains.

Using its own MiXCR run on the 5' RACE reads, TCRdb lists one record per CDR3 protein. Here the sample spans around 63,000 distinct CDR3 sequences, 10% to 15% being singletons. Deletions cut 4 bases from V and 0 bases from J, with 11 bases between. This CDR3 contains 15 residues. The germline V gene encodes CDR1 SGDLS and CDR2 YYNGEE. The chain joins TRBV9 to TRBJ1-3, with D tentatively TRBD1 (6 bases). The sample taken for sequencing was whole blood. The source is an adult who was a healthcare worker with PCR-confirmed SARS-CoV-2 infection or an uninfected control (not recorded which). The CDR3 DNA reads TGTGCCAGCAGCCTCCTGGACAGCTCTGGAAACACCATATATTTT. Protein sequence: CASSLLDSSGNTIYF.